The present entry profiles one T cell receptor beta chain with its context. The sample originates from a study of cytomegalovirus exposure and HLA in healthy donors. Study background: Earlier sequencing of about 179 million T cells yielded roughly 100 million unique TCR beta sequences. For the approximately 400 genotyped donors, about 81% fell within the Caucasian-associated ancestry cluster.

Germline V CDR1 and CDR2: SGDLS, YYNGEE. The length of the CDR3 is 17 residues. V trimming: 2 bases; J trimming: 5 bases; junction bases outside the gene matches: 11. Although they were nominally healthy when sampled, donors likely had unrecorded immune exposures. PCR used 60 Vbeta primers and 13 Jbeta primers. Authors' data handling: As a later analysis found, there were 70 million to 80 million unique TCR beta chains, of which about 10 million were shared. Sequenced by immunoSEQ multiplex PCR; TCRdb stores in-frame clones only, minus some. V and J calls and clone size are those listed in that table; D and trimming were worked out from the DNA. The sample lists approximately 150,000 clones, roughly four fifths seen once, with roughly 1% in the top ten.

The TCR originated in a woman aged 40 to 50 in good health and CMV-seronegative. Sample: PBMCs. The V and J genes are TRBV9 and TRBJ2-3; TRBD1 aligns across 10 bases. The CDR3 DNA is TGTGCCAGCAGCGTCAGGGGGACAGGGGATAAGGGAGATACGCAGTATTTT. Protein: CASSVRGTGDKGDTQYF.